Presented here are 5 T cell receptor beta chains from one specimen sequenced in a study of cytomegalovirus exposure and HLA in healthy donors (TCRdb year 2017). The library was obtained by the immunoSEQ multiplex PCR assay. The multiplex PCR relied on a mix of 60 forward primers for TCR Vbeta segments and 13 reverse primers for TCR Jbeta segments. As stored in TCRdb, this immuneACCESS dataset retains in-frame rearrangements with V and J assigned. A fraction of the clones does not appear; measured against another copy, unresolved V genes explain less than half of the discrepancy, and the remainder lacks a known reason. This sample lists roughly 170,000 clones; around 80% were detected once. Of the sample, 1% to 1.5% is held by the ten largest clones. The sample comprised PBMCs. These receptors originate from a girl aged 2 to 10 in good health and CMV-seropositive.

This clone has only one observation. This chain uses TRBV29-1 with TRBJ1-2, with a possible D match to TRBD1 (6 bases). This CDR3 contains 15 residues. Germline CDR1 reads SQVTM; CDR2 reads ANQGSEA. Deletions cut 0 bases from V and 6 bases from J, with 17 bases between. CDR3 in DNA: TGCAGCGTTGAAGACCTAACTCGACAGGTCAATGGCTACACCTTC. As protein: CSVEDLTRQVNGYTF.

This clone was seen only a few times. The chain combines TRBV6-6 with TRBJ1-4; TRBD1 might be the D (5 bases). Germline V gene sequence: CDR1 MNHNY, CDR2 SVGAGI (reference sequence). Between the trimmed V and J ends, which lost 7 bases and 6 bases, there was a span of 12 bases. The CDR3 is 13 residues long. The CDR3 sequence is CASNEYRHEKLFF. CDR3 in DNA: TGTGCCAGCAATGAGTACAGGCATGAAAAACTGTTTTTT.

The genes are TRBV28 and TRBJ2-2, with D possibly being TRBD1 (5 bases). Looked up from germline, CDR1 is MDHEN and CDR2 is SYDVKM. Trimming cost V 5 bases and J 9 bases, with 25 bases left between them. The CDR3 totals 17 residues. The CDR3 DNA reads as TGTGCCAGCAGTGGGGCGAAGGGCCACACGTTAGGCAGGGAGCTGTTTTTT. Encoded protein: CASSGAKGHTLGRELFF.

The rearrangement links TRBV2 to TRBJ1-5, with a tentative D call TRBD1 (5 bases). The germline V gene encodes CDR1 SNHLY and CDR2 FYNNEI. The CDR3 length is 14 residues. V was cut by 6 bases and J by 9 bases, with 18 bases left in between. The CDR3 loop is CASRARDFPGPQHF. In DNA form, the CDR3 reads TGTGCCAGCAGAGCCCGGGACTTCCCGGGGCCCCAGCATTTT.

The V gene is TRBV9, the J gene TRBJ1-2; 7 bases line up with TRBD1. The CDR3 sequence is 15 residues long. Unmatched junction bases numbered 7, after V lost 0 bases and J lost 5 bases. In germline, CDR1 is SGDLS, CDR2 YYNGEE. The chain's CDR3 is CASSVGDRPYYGYTF. CDR3 coding DNA: TGTGCCAGCAGCGTAGGGGACAGACCTTATTATGGCTACACCTTC.